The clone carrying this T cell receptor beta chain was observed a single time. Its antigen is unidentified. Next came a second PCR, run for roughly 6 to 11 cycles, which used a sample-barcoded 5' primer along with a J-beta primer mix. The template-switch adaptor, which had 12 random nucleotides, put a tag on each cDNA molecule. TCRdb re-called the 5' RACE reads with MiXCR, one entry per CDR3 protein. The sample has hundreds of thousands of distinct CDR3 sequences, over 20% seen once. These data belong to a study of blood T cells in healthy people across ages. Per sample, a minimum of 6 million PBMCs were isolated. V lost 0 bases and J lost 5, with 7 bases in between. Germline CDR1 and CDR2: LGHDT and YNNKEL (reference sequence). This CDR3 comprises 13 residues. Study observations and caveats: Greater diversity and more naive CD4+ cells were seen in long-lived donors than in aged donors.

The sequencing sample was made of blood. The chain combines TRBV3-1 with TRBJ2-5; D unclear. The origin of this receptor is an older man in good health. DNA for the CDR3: TGTGCCAGCAGCCAAGATCCTCCTGAGACCCAGTACTTC. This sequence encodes CASSQDPPETQYF.